Presented here are 14 T cell receptor beta chains from one specimen sequenced in a study of shared clonotypes between healthy human individuals. Clones were sequenced by immunoSEQ multiplex PCR, and TCRdb holds only the in-frame ones, with some missing. Counted here are hundreds of thousands of clones, around two thirds occurring once; the ten biggest clones make up approximately 1.6%. Sample: memory CD4+ T cells sorted from blood. As for subset: CD45RA-negative fraction. These receptors originate from a woman aged 30 to 39 in good health.

The V call is TRBV2, the J call TRBJ2-5; 7 bases align to TRBD1. There are 12 residues in the CDR3. Germline CDR1 SNHLY, CDR2 FYNNEI. V was clipped by 3 bases and J by 5 bases; unmatched bases: 0. The CDR3: CASSDRGETQYF. DNA for the CDR3: TGTGCCAGCAGTGACAGGGGGGAGACCCAGTACTTC.

This clone appeared a few times. The CDR3 here is CASSLTSGSREQYF. As DNA, the CDR3 is TGCGCCAGCAGTCTGACTAGCGGGAGTCGCGAGCAGTACTTC. This chain links TRBV23-1 with TRBJ2-7; 12 nucleotides match TRBD2. Being an ORF, TRBV23-1 has a function that is uncertain. The CDR3 is made up of 14 amino acids. V lost 4 bases and J lost 6; bases outside the gene matches: 4.

The chain recombines TRBV30 with TRBJ2-3; TRBD2 matches at 7 bases. The germline gives CDR1 GTSNPN, CDR2 SVGIG (reference sequence). J gave up 4 bases and V 1 base, and 2 bases lay outside the gene matches. The CDR3 extends over 13 amino acids. The CDR3 loop reads CAWSGSGADTQYF. CDR3 nucleotides: TGTGCCTGGAGTGGAAGCGGGGCAGATACGCAGTATTTT.

There are a few counts of this clone. Other DNA sequences in this sample translate to the same CDR3. This chain joins TRBV2 and TRBJ2-2, with a possible D match to TRBD2 (5 bases). The CDR3 totals 14 residues. Germline V CDR1 and CDR2: SNHLY, FYNNEI. V was cut by 5 bases and J by 0 bases, with 7 bases left in between. CDR3 residues: CASSSGPNTGELFF. CDR3 DNA sequence: TGTGCCAGCAGTAGCGGACCGAACACCGGGGAGCTGTTTTTT.

The V and J genes are TRBV4-1 and TRBJ1-2; 11 nucleotides line up with TRBD1. The CDR3 contains 15 residues. V was clipped by 2 bases and J by 4 bases; unmatched bases: 3. Germline V lookup: CDR1 MGHRA, CDR2 YSYEKL. The CDR3 is CASSQRTGGTYGYTF. DNA of the CDR3: TGCGCCAGCAGCCAACGGACAGGGGGCACCTATGGCTACACCTTC.

This chain uses TRBV5-1 with TRBJ2-5; TRBD2 matches 8 bases. This CDR3 is built from 15 residues. Losses at the gene ends were 5 bases for V and 1 base for J; bases not matched to a gene: 7. Germline CDR1 and CDR2: SGHRS and YFSETQ. In nucleotides, the CDR3 is TGCGCCAGCAGTCCTTATACTAGCGGCCAAGAGACCCAGTACTTC. It encodes CASSPYTSGQETQYF.

The chain combines TRBV7-9 with TRBJ2-2; 12 nucleotides align to TRBD1. J lost 1 base, V lost 7 bases, and 4 bases had no gene match. Germline CDR1 and CDR2: SEHNR and FQNEAQ (reference sequence). There are 16 residues in the CDR3. The CDR3 protein is CASIRDRGRNTGELFF. In DNA form, the CDR3 reads TGTGCCAGCATCCGGGACAGGGGGCGGAACACCGGGGAGCTGTTTTTT. The variable domain in full, with the rest retrieved from reference TRBV7-9 and TRBJ2-2, is DTGVSQNPRHKITKRGQNVTFRCDPISEHNRLYWYRQTLGQGPEFLTYFQNEAQLEKSRLLSDRFSAERPKGSFSTLEIQRTEQGDSAMYLCASIRDRGRNTGELFFGEGSRLTVL.

The table lists this clone with a count of one. The V call is TRBV10-3, the J call TRBJ2-7; 10 positions match TRBD1. CDR1 and CDR2 (germline): ENHRY, SYGVKD. V was clipped by 2 bases and J by 4 bases; unmatched bases: 5. The CDR3 extends over 15 amino acids. The DNA of the CDR3 is TGTGCCATCAGTGAGCGGGACAGGGGTGGATACGAGCAGTACTTC. Its protein product is CAISERDRGGYEQYF.

The chain employs TRBV2 and TRBJ2-5; perhaps TRBD1 as D (6 bases). CDR1 is SNHLY and CDR2 is FYNNEI in the germline V gene. V lost 6 bases and J lost 2, with 13 bases in between. This CDR3 is 14 amino acids long. This chain's CDR3 is CASRKWDMQETQYF. In nucleotides, the CDR3 is TGTGCCAGCAGAAAATGGGACATGCAAGAGACCCAGTACTTC.

This clone has a count of ten or more. The same CDR3 is also encoded by other DNA sequences in this sample. CDR3 loop: CASSLTDTGELFF. The CDR3 region has the DNA TGCGCCAGCAGCTTGACAGACACCGGGGAGCTGTTTTTT. This chain connects TRBV5-1 to TRBJ2-2, with D unclear. V lost 1 base to trimming and J lost 3 bases, with 4 bases between them. This CDR3 spans 13 amino acids. From germline, CDR1 is SGHRS and CDR2 YFSETQ. The whole variable domain, remainder taken from reference TRBV5-1 and TRBJ2-2, is KAGVTQTPRYLIKTRGQQVTLSCSPISGHRSVSWYQQTPGQGLQFLFEYFSETQRNKGNFPGRFSGRQFSNSRSEMNVSTLELGDSALYLCASSLTDTGELFFGEGSRLTVL.

The sample holds a few counts of this clone. This likely traces to a read error, being one base from a far larger clone. The chain combines TRBV7-8 with TRBJ1-2; 7 bases align to TRBD1. CDR3 length: 13 amino acids. The germline gives CDR1 SGHVS, CDR2 FQNEAQ. V shed 6 bases, J shed 1 base, and the junction held 2 bases outside the gene matches. The CDR3 bases are TGTGCCAGCAGGCGGGACAGTAACTATGGCTACACCTTC. Encoded protein: CASRRDSNYGYTF.

The V call is TRBV5-1, the J call TRBJ2-1, with D perhaps assigned TRBD1 or TRBD2 (6 bases each). Per germline, CDR1 SGHRS and CDR2 YFSETQ. V was trimmed by 4 bases and J by 8 bases, leaving 13 bases between them. The CDR3 totals 13 residues. The CDR3 DNA reads TGCGCCAGCAGCCGGGAGCAGGGGTATGAGCAGTTCTTC. Protein product: CASSREQGYEQFF.

The chain links TRBV5-1 to TRBJ1-1; D is possibly TRBD1 (5 bases). This CDR3 is 14 amino acids long. V lost 0 bases and J lost 0, with 6 bases in between. Germline V CDR1 and CDR2: SGHRS, YFSETQ. The CDR3 region has the DNA TGCGCCAGCAGCTTGGGAGGGGTGAACACTGAAGCTTTCTTT. It specifies CASSLGGVNTEAFF.

V gene TRBV19 combines with J gene TRBJ2-1; 9 bases align to TRBD2. The V gene's germline CDR1 is LNHDA and CDR2 SQIVND (reference sequence). This CDR3 contains 18 residues. V trimming: 3 bases; J trimming: 2 bases; junction bases outside the gene matches: 11. In DNA form, the CDR3 reads TGTGCCAGTAGTATTCGGCACCCGACTAGCGGAACCTACAATGAGCAGTTCTTC. Translating it yields CASSIRHPTSGTYNEQFF.